This TCR beta chain is drawn from a study of blood T cell repertoires in COVID-19. At the level of the study: Material from acute and convalescent COVID-19 was sourced from the United States, Italy and Spain. PBMCs, B-cell-depleted T cells, or T cells were the source of the cDNA or gDNA that made up the material.

How the authors handled the data: How many nucleated cells were present was estimated from reference gene primer amplification. Sequencing was performed with immunoSEQ multiplex PCR; in TCRdb, only in-frame clones are kept and a portion is missing. That table furnishes V, J and clone size, whereas the DNA furnished D and trimming. Among about 200,000 clones, roughly 86% were seen once, and the ten largest hold around 1.5%. CDR3 length: 12 residues. Germline CDR1 is MNHNS and CDR2 is SASEGT. V lost 2 bases and J 10 bases, leaving 11 bases between the germline ends. The clonotype originates from a man aged 18-30 years with active or convalescent COVID-19. Material: peripheral blood. The V call is TRBV6-1, the J call TRBJ2-5; a possible D gene is TRBD2 (5 bases). The CDR3 sequence: CASSELTRVQYF. In DNA, the CDR3 is TGTGCCAGCAGTGAATTAACGAGGGTCCAGTACTTC.